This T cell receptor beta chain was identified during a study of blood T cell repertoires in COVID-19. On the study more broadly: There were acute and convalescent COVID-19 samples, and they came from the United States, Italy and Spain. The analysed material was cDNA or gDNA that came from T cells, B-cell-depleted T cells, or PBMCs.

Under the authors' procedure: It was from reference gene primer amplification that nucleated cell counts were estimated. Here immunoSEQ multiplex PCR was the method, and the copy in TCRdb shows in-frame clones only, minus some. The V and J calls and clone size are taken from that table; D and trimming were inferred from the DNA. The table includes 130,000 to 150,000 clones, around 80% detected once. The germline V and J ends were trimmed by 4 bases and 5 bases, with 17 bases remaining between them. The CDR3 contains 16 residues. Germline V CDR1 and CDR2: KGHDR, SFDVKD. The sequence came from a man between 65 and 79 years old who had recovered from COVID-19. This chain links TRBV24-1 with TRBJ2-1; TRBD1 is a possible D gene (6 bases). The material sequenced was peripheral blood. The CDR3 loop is CATSDPGQGKNNEQFF. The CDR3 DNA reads TGTGCCACCAGTGACCCGGGTCAGGGGAAAAACAATGAGCAGTTCTTC.